This entry lists 17 T cell receptor beta chains sequenced from one sample in a study of cytomegalovirus exposure and HLA in healthy donors. Both 60 Vbeta primers and 13 Jbeta primers went into the PCR. Method: immunoSEQ multiplex PCR; TCRdb's copy keeps in-frame clones and lacks some. Seen in this sample are tens of thousands of clones; the ten most common clones hold 0.71%. The sequenced sample consisted of PBMCs. The receptors shown here come from a man aged 25 to 40 in good health and CMV-seronegative.

The chain combines TRBV30 with TRBJ2-4, with 7 bases fitting TRBD1. The CDR3 spans 16 residues. Germline lookup yields CDR1 GTSNPN and CDR2 SVGIG (reference sequence). Trimming removed 1 base from V and 0 bases from J; junction bases left unmatched: 6. CDR3 protein: CAWSGDRVLAKNIQYF. CDR3 DNA: TGTGCCTGGAGTGGCGACAGGGTCTTAGCCAAAAACATTCAGTACTTC. The variable domain in full, completed from reference TRBV30 and TRBJ2-4, reads SQTIHQWPATLVQPVGSPLSLECTVEGTSNPNLYWYRQAAGRGLQLLFYSVGIGQISSEVPQNLSASRPQDRQFILSSKKLLLSDSGFYLCAWSGDRVLAKNIQYFGAGTRLSVL.

The chain has TRBV6-4 and TRBJ2-1; 10 bases agree with TRBD2. Per germline, CDR1 MRHNA and CDR2 SNTAGT. Trimming at V came to 6 bases and at J to 2 bases, leaving 16 bases not matched to a gene. The CDR3 has 19 amino acids. This CDR3 is CASSRFPNSGRIPYNEQFF. CDR3 coding DNA: TGTGCCAGCAGCCGGTTCCCTAATAGCGGGAGGATACCCTACAATGAGCAGTTCTTC.

The chain is built from TRBV28 and TRBJ1-2; TRBD1 aligns across 7 bases. Looked up from germline, CDR1 is MDHEN and CDR2 is SYDVKM. The CDR3 length is 14 residues. V shed 10 bases, J shed 7 bases, and the junction held 15 bases outside the gene matches. The CDR3 spells CATLIGGAFLGYTF. The CDR3 nucleotides are TGTGCCACCCTAATAGGGGGCGCTTTCCTTGGCTACACCTTC.

The chain carries TRBV10-3 and TRBJ2-5, with 7 bases that match TRBD1. The germline V gene has CDR1 ENHRY and CDR2 SYGVKD. The junction had 15 bases not matched to a gene; V was cut back by 10 bases and J by 4 bases. The CDR3 is made up of 15 amino acids. CDR3 DNA sequence: TGTGCCACGGCAGACGGGACAGAGGGATCAGAGACCCAGTACTTC. The encoded protein is CATADGTEGSETQYF.

The rearrangement joins TRBV15 to TRBJ2-4; maybe TRBD1 (6 bases). Germline V lookup: CDR1 LNHNV, CDR2 YYDKDF (reference sequence). V lost 3 bases, J lost 0 bases, and 6 bases lay in between. The CDR3 sequence is 14 residues long. As DNA, the CDR3 is TGTGCCACCAGCAGGGGACAAGCCAAAAACATTCAGTACTTC. Translated, it gives CATSRGQAKNIQYF.

The CDR3 is CASSPLTTGGGYGYTF. CDR3 nucleotide sequence: TGTGCCAGTAGTCCCCTTACGACAGGGGGCGGCTATGGCTACACCTTC. The rearrangement uses TRBV19 and TRBJ1-2; 10 bases are shared with TRBD1. Germline CDR1 and CDR2: LNHDA and SQIVND (reference sequence). V was pared by 5 bases and J by 4 bases, with 10 bases of the junction left unmatched. The CDR3 totals 16 residues.

This chain links TRBV29-1 with TRBJ2-7; 14 bases fit TRBD2. Looked up from germline, CDR1 is SQVTM and CDR2 is ANQGSEA. The CDR3 runs to 14 residues. Trimming cost V 6 bases and J 3 bases; bases outside gene matches: 4. In nucleotides, the CDR3 is TGCAGCGTGGGGACTAGCGGGGGAGACTACGAGCAGTACTTC. Translation: CSVGTSGGDYEQYF.

The rearrangement links TRBV11-2 to TRBJ2-7; TRBD1 matches 9 bases. V trimming: 1 base; J trimming: 5 bases; junction bases outside the gene matches: 6. The CDR3 sequence is 15 residues long. The germline gives CDR1 SGHAT, CDR2 FQNNGV. CDR3 nucleotide sequence: TGTGCCAGCAGCTTAGTGGGGACAGGGATTCACGAGCAGTACTTC. Translating it yields CASSLVGTGIHEQYF.

The chain has TRBV28 and TRBJ2-5; 9 positions agree with TRBD1. V dropped 5 bases and J dropped 7; count of bases not matched to a gene: 2. The CDR3 sequence is 12 residues long. CDR1 and CDR2 from the germline V gene are MDHEN and SYDVKM. CDR3 nucleotides: TGTGCCAGCAGTGGGACAGGGAGGACCCAGTACTTC. Translated, it gives CASSGTGRTQYF.

The chain carries TRBV25-1 and TRBJ2-5; D call uncertain. The DNA matches TRBJ2-7 better at its end, which makes the J call doubtful. This CDR3 spans 15 amino acids. The germline gives CDR1 MGHDK, CDR2 SYGVNS. The CDR3 bases are TGTGCCAGCAGTGAAGAGGACCTGGACTCCTACGAGCAGTACTTC. Amino acid sequence: CASSEEDLDSYEQYF.

Worth noting for this clone: A junction boundary mismatches the germline segment, possibly from a read error. This chain joins TRBV6-6 and TRBJ2-1; 14 nucleotides match TRBD2. This CDR3 contains 15 residues. CDR1 is MNHNY and CDR2 is SVGAGI in the germline V gene (reference sequence). The CDR3 region is CASSDSGTSGSRQFF. The CDR3 DNA reads as TGTGCCAGCAGTGACTCCGGGACTAGCGGGAGTAGGCAGTTCTTC.

This rearrangement joins TRBV5-1 to TRBJ2-5; the match to TRBD2 covers 12 bases. The CDR3 extends over 15 amino acids. V lost 0 bases, J lost 4 bases, and 1 base stayed unmatched. Germline CDR1 reads SGHRS; CDR2 reads YFSETQ. The CDR3 nucleotides are TGCGCCAGCAGCTTGGGGACTAGCGGGGTAGAGACCCAGTACTTC. Translating gives CASSLGTSGVETQYF.

The genes are TRBV5-1 and TRBJ2-2; 9 bases are a match to TRBD1. V was clipped by 4 bases and J by 5 bases; unmatched bases: 9. Germline V gene data show CDR1 as SGHRS and CDR2 as YFSETQ. CDR3 length equals 16 residues. In nucleotides, the CDR3 is TGCGCCAGCAGCGACCCGGGACAGGGCGGGACCGGGGAGCTGTTTTTT. Its protein product is CASSDPGQGGTGELFF. The full variable domain, in which reference TRBV5-1 and TRBJ2-2 provide the parts outside the CDR3, is KAGVTQTPRYLIKTRGQQVTLSCSPISGHRSVSWYQQTPGQGLQFLFEYFSETQRNKGNFPGRFSGRQFSNSRSEMNVSTLELGDSALYLCASSDPGQGGTGELFFGEGSRLTVL.

The rearrangement links TRBV6-5 to TRBJ2-7; D not resolved. Trimming shortened V by 0 bases and J by 3 bases, and 15 bases separated the two germline ends. This CDR3 has 16 amino acids. Germline-derived CDR1 and CDR2 are MNHEY and SVGAGI. CDR3 loop: CASSYSAQVLIYEQYF. The CDR3 nucleotides read TGTGCCAGCAGTTACTCTGCGCAGGTTTTGATCTACGAGCAGTACTTC.

V and J are TRBV28 and TRBJ2-6, with 10 positions matching TRBD1. V gave up 6 bases and J gave up 1 base; unmatched junction bases: 9. Germline V gives CDR1 MDHEN, CDR2 SYDVKM. The CDR3 is 18 residues long. CDR3: CASSTRDRGSSGANVLTF. DNA for the CDR3: TGTGCCAGCAGCACTCGGGACAGGGGAAGTTCTGGGGCCAACGTCCTGACTTTC.

This rearrangement joins TRBV4-3 to TRBJ1-6; D is unresolved. Looked up from germline, CDR1 is LGHNA and CDR2 is YSLEER. The CDR3 has 17 amino acids. Trimming took off 0 bases at V and 0 bases at J, with 9 bases between the two ends. Written as DNA, the CDR3 is TGCGCCAGCAGCCAAGATCTGACTAACTCCTATAATTCACCCCTCCACTTT. Translating it yields CASSQDLTNSYNSPLHF.

The rearrangement uses TRBV6-4 and TRBJ2-2, with a possible D match to TRBD2 (7 bases). Trimming left V 2 bases short and J 4 bases short, with 14 bases between. CDR1 and CDR2 (germline): MRHNA, SNTAGT. The CDR3 extends over 16 amino acids. CDR3 region: CASSDGGGSGTGELFF. The CDR3 DNA reads TGTGCCAGCAGTGACGGGGGGGGCTCGGGCACCGGGGAGCTGTTTTTT.